The next 14 T cell receptor beta chains were all read from a single sample in a study of regulatory T cells in long-lasting Graves disease. Sample time point: newly diagnosed GD, antithyroid drugs for less than 3 months. The TCR library was made from RNA that had been extracted from PBMCs in TRIzol. With iRepertoire HTBI primers and Arm-PCR of CDR3 regions, TCR beta libraries were built. TCRdb re-derived calls from the multiplex PCR reads in MiXCR, one entry per CDR3 protein. The sample carries around 500,000 distinct CDR3 sequences, roughly 14% recorded once. The data were also submitted as part of a second study, on T cells in Graves' hyperthyroidism and ophthalmopathy.

The sample in question was peripheral blood mononuclear cells (PBMCs), obtained at new diagnosis, from a patient treated with antithyroid drugs. These receptors came from a young man with Graves disease.

This clonotype was counted between two and nine times. The rearrangement uses TRBV18 and TRBJ2-2, with 8 bases lining up with TRBD2. Per the germline V gene, CDR1 is KGHSH and CDR2 is LQKENI. Trimming at V came to 3 bases and at J to 0 bases, leaving 6 bases not matched to a gene. CDR3 length equals 17 residues. CDR3 amino acids: CASSPRTGGPNTGELFF. The CDR3 DNA reads TGTGCCAGCTCACCTAGAACGGGAGGGCCGAACACCGGGGAGCTGTTTTTT.

This clonotype was observed many times. CDR3 protein: CASSSPTSGRGETQYF. In DNA form, the CDR3 reads TGTGCCAGCAGTTCCCCGACTAGCGGGAGGGGTGAGACCCAGTACTTC. The rearrangement links TRBV27 to TRBJ2-5, with 14 nucleotides matching TRBD2. V shed 4 bases and J 5 bases; nucleotides not matched to a gene: 6. The germline V gene encodes CDR1 MNHEY and CDR2 SMNVEV (reference sequence). CDR3 length: 16 amino acids.

The chain uses TRBV2 and TRBJ2-3; possible D gene TRBD2, 7 bases. This CDR3 is built from 17 residues. Trimming removed 4 bases at V and 2 bases at J, with 19 bases between. Germline lookup yields CDR1 SNHLY and CDR2 FYNNEI. The CDR3, as DNA: TGTGCCAGCAGTGTGGGCTCGGGGGGCTTTCTCACAGATACGCAGTATTTT. It specifies CASSVGSGGFLTDTQYF.

The rearrangement uses TRBV7-8 and TRBJ2-1, with 9 bases lining up with TRBD2. With 6 bases clipped from V and 4 bases from J, the junction kept 13 bases outside the gene matches. Germline V lookup: CDR1 SGHVS, CDR2 FQNEAQ. CDR3 length: 17 residues. This CDR3 reads CASSPRASGDGYNEQFF. The CDR3 coding sequence is TGTGCCAGCAGTCCCCGGGCTAGCGGGGACGGGTACAATGAGCAGTTCTTC.

This clonotype was detected only a few times. The chain joins TRBV14 to TRBJ1-2; 9 bases map to TRBD1. Germline V lookup: CDR1 SGHDN, CDR2 FVKESK. V lost 3 bases, J lost 6 bases, and 8 bases stayed unmatched. The length of the CDR3 is 15 residues. This chain's CDR3 is CASSHLTGGLDGYTF. For the CDR3, the DNA is TGTGCCAGCAGCCACCTCACAGGGGGCCTCGATGGCTACACCTTC.

This clonotype came up many times. V usage is TRBV6-1 and J usage is TRBJ2-2; D is perhaps TRBD2 (6 bases). The CDR3 extends over 15 amino acids. Trimming removed 5 bases from V and 4 bases from J, with 14 bases in between. Germline V lookup: CDR1 MNHNS, CDR2 SASEGT. The CDR3 sequence is CASSHAGRSTGELFF. In nucleotides, the CDR3 is TGTGCCAGCAGTCACGCAGGGAGGAGCACCGGGGAGCTGTTTTTT.

This clonotype occurred a few times. The chain combines TRBV18 with TRBJ2-5; TRBD1 or TRBD2 may be the D gene (5 bases each). CDR1 and CDR2 (germline): KGHSH, LQKENI. CDR3 length: 15 residues. V was shortened by 0 bases and J by 4 bases, with 12 bases between the two germline ends. The CDR3 DNA reads TGTGCCAGCTCACCACCGGTCCACGGGACAGAGACCCAGTACTTC. Amino acids: CASSPPVHGTETQYF.

This clonotype came up many times. V and J are TRBV6-1 and TRBJ2-1; D uncertain. The germline CDR1 and CDR2 sequences are MNHNS and SASEGT. This CDR3 is built from 11 residues. Trimming shortened V by 7 bases and J by 8 bases, and 9 bases separated the two germline ends. The CDR3 loop is CASKDSHEQFF. In nucleotides, the CDR3 is TGTGCCAGCAAAGATTCTCATGAGCAGTTCTTC.

This chain links TRBV15 with TRBJ2-1, with D unresolved. The germline gives CDR1 LNHNV, CDR2 YYDKDF (reference sequence). The CDR3 runs to 12 residues. Trimming pared 1 base from V and 8 bases from J, leaving 6 bases between. The CDR3 DNA follows: TGTGCCACCAGCAGAGCCCAGGATGAGCAGTTCTTC. Translated: CATSRAQDEQFF.

This clonotype appeared a few times. CDR3: CASSHTGGVMNEQFF. Here the CDR3 DNA reads TGCGCCAGCAGCCATACAGGGGGCGTCATGAATGAGCAGTTCTTC. The genes are TRBV5-1 and TRBJ2-1, with 9 bases matching TRBD1. Germline values: CDR1 SGHRS, CDR2 YFSETQ. This CDR3 contains 15 residues. Trimming removed 4 bases from V and 7 bases from J; junction bases left unmatched: 9.

This clonotype was seen a handful of times. This sequence joins TRBV30 and TRBJ2-7, with 8 nucleotides matching TRBD1. This CDR3 has 15 residues. Germline CDR1 GTSNPN, CDR2 SVGIG (reference sequence). V gave up 2 bases and J gave up 2 bases; unmatched junction bases: 8. In DNA, the CDR3 is TGTGCCTGGAGTCCCCAGGGGGCTACCACCTACGAGCAGTACTTC. Residues: CAWSPQGATTYEQYF.

This clonotype was seen at least ten times. The chain carries TRBV5-6 and TRBJ1-4; 9 bases align to TRBD1. The CDR3 covers 15 residues. Trimming cost V 3 bases and J 6 bases; bases outside gene matches: 6. Germline V gene data show CDR1 as SGHDT and CDR2 as YYEEEE. The CDR3 reads CASSSRQGGDEKLFF. CDR3 nucleotides: TGTGCCAGCAGCTCCCGACAGGGGGGCGATGAAAAACTGTTTTTT.

This clonotype turned up a few times. The V and J genes are TRBV25-1 and TRBJ1-5; TRBD1 might be the D (5 bases). CDR1 and CDR2 from the germline V gene are MGHDK and SYGVNS. Deletions cut 3 bases from V and 6 bases from J, with 12 bases between. The CDR3 is made up of 14 amino acids. DNA for the CDR3: TGTGCCAGCAGTGACCGGGGTAGGGGTCAGCCCCAGCATTTT. Residues: CASSDRGRGQPQHF.

This clonotype was seen at least ten times. This chain connects TRBV13 to TRBJ2-5; D ambiguous. V lost 2 bases and J 2 bases, leaving 6 bases between the germline ends. This CDR3 has 13 residues. The V gene's germline CDR1 is PRHDT and CDR2 FYEKMQ (reference sequence). The CDR3 coding sequence is TGTGCCAGCAGCTTAAGACTTCAAGAGACCCAGTACTTC. As protein: CASSLRLQETQYF.